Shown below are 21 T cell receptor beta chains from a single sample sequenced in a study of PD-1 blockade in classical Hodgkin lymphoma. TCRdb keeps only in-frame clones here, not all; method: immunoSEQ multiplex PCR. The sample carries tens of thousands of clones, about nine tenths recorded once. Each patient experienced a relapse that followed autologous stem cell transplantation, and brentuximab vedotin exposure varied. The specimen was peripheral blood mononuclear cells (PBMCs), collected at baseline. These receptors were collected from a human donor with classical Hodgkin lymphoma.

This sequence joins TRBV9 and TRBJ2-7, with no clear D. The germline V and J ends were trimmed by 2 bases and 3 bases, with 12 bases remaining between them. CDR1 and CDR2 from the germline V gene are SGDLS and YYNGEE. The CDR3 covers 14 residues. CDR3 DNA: TGTGCCAGCAGCGTTGGGTTAGCCAACTACGAGCAGTACTTC. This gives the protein CASSVGLANYEQYF.

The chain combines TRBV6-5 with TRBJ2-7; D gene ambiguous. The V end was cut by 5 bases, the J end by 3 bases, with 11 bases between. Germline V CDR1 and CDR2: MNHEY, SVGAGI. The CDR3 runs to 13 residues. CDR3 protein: CASSHTRNYEQYF. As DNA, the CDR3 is TGTGCCAGCAGTCACACAAGAAACTACGAGCAGTACTTC.

The CDR3 spells CASIGPATEAFF. The CDR3 bases are TGTGCCAGCATAGGACCCGCCACTGAAGCTTTCTTT. The rearrangement joins TRBV6-5 to TRBJ1-1; no clear D gene. The germline V gene has CDR1 MNHEY and CDR2 SVGAGI. With 7 bases removed from V and 4 bases from J, the gap between germline ends came to 10 bases. The CDR3 runs to 12 residues.

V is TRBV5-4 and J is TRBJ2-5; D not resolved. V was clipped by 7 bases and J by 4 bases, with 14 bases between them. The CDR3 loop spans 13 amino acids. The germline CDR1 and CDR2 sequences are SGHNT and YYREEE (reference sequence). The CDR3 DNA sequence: TGTGCCAGCGGGTCCGAAAGTGGAGAGACCCAGTACTTC. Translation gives CASGSESGETQYF.

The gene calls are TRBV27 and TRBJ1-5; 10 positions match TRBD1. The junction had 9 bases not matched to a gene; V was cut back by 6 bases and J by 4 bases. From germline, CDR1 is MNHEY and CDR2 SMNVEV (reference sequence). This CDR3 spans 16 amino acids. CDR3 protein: CASRAGQGLSNQPQHF. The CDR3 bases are TGTGCCAGCAGAGCGGGACAGGGGCTTTCGAATCAGCCCCAGCATTTT.

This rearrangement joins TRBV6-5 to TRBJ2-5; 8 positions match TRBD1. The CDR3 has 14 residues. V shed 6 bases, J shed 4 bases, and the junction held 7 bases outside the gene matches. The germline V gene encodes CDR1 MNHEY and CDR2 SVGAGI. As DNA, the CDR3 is TGTGCCAGCAGCCGCCGAGGACAGGGAGAGACCCAGTACTTC. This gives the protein CASSRRGQGETQYF.

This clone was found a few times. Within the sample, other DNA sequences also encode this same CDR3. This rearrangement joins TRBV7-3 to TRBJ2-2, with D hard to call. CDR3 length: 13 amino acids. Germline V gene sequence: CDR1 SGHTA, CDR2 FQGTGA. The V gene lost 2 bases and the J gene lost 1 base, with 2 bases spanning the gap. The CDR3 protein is CASSLLNTGELFF. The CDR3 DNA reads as TGTGCCAGCAGCTTATTGAACACCGGGGAGCTGTTTTTT.

This CDR3 reads CASSIKSLDPYGYTF. The CDR3 DNA is TGTGCCAGTAGTATTAAGTCGCTCGACCCCTATGGCTACACCTTC. V usage is TRBV19 and J usage is TRBJ1-2, with unresolved D. CDR1 is LNHDA and CDR2 is SQIVND in the germline V gene (reference sequence). The CDR3 totals 15 residues. V lost 3 bases and J lost 4, with 15 bases in between.

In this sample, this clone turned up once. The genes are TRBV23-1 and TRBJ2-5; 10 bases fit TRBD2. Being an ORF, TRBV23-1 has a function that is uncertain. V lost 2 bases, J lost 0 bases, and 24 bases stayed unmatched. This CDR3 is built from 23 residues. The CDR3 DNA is TGCGCCAGCAGTCAAGCCCCGGGACAACTGACTAGCGGGCCAAACCGGTACCAAGAGACCCAGTACTTC. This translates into CASSQAPGQLTSGPNRYQETQYF.

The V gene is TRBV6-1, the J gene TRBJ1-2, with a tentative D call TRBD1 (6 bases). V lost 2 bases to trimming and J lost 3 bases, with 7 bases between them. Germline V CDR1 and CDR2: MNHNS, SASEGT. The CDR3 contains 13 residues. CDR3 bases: TGTGCCAGCAGTGAAAGGGGGTACTATGGCTACACCTTC. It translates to CASSERGYYGYTF.

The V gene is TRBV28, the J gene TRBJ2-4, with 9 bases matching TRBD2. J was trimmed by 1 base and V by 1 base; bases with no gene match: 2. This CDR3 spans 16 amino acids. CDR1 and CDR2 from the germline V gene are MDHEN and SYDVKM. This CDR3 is CASSLLAGEAKNIQYF. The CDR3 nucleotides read TGTGCCAGCAGTTTATTAGCGGGGGAGGCCAAAAACATTCAGTACTTC.

The CDR3 bases are TGCCTTAGCCTAGCGGCCAATGAGCAGTTCTTC. Its translation: CLSLAANEQFF. V and J are TRBV23-1 and TRBJ2-1, with 7 nucleotides matching TRBD2. TRBV23-1 is labeled an ORF, and its function is uncertain. The CDR3 has 11 residues.

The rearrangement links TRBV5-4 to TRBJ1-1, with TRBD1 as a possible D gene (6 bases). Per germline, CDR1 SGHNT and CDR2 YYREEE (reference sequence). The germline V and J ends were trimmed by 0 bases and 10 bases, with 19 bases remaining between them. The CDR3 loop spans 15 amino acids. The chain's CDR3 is CASSLAGGGDFGAFF. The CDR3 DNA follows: TGTGCCAGCAGCTTGGCCGGAGGGGGTGACTTTGGAGCTTTCTTT.

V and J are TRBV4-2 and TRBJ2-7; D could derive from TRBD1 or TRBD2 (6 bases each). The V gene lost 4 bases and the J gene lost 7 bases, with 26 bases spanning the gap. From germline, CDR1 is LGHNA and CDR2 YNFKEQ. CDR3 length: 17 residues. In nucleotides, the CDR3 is TGTGCCAGCAGCCCCCGCGGGTGGGGCGGGATAGGGGGGGAGCAGTACTTC. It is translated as CASSPRGWGGIGGEQYF.

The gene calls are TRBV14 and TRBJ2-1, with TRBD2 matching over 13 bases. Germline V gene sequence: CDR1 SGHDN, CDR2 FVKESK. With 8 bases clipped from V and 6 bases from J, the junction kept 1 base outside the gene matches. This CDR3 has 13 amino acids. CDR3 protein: CASRTSGGNEQFF. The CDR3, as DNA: TGTGCCAGCCGGACTAGCGGGGGCAATGAGCAGTTCTTC.

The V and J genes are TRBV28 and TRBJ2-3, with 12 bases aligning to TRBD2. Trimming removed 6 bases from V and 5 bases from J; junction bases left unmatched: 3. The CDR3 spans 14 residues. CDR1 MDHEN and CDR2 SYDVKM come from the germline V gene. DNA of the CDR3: TGTGCCAGCAGCCCGACTAGCGGGAGAGATACGCAGTATTTT. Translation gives CASSPTSGRDTQYF. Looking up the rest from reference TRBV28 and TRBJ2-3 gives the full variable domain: DVKVTQSSRYLVKRTGEKVFLECVQDMDHENMFWYRQDPGLGLRLIYFSYDVKMKEKGDIPEGYSVSREKKERFSLILESASTNQTSMYLCASSPTSGRDTQYFGPGTRLTVL.

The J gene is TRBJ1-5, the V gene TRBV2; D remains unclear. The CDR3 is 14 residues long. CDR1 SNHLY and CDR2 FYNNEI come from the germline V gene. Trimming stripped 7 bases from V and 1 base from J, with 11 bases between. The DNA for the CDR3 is TGTGCCAGCACAGGACCCCAGAGCAATCAGCCCCAGCATTTT. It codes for CASTGPQSNQPQHF.

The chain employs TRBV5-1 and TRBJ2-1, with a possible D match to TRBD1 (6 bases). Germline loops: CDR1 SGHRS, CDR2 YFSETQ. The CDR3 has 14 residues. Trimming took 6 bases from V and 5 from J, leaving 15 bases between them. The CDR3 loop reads CASNRVGSDNEQFF. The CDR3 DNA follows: TGCGCCAGCAACAGGGTAGGTAGTGACAATGAGCAGTTCTTC.

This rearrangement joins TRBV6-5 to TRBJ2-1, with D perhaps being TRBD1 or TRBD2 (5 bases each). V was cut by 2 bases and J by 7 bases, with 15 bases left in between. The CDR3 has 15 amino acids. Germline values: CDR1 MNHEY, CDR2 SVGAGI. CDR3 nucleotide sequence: TGTGCCAGCAGTTACGTGGGACCCGGACTTAATGAGCAGTTCTTC. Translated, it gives CASSYVGPGLNEQFF.

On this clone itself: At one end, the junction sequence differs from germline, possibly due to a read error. CDR3 amino acids: CASSFDFSVRNFGYTF. CDR3 sequence (DNA): TGTGCCAGCAGTTTTGATTTTTCAGTAAGGAACTTTGGCTACACCTTC. The genes are TRBV28 and TRBJ1-2; D is undetermined. This CDR3 comprises 16 residues. Germline lookup yields CDR1 MDHEN and CDR2 SYDVKM.

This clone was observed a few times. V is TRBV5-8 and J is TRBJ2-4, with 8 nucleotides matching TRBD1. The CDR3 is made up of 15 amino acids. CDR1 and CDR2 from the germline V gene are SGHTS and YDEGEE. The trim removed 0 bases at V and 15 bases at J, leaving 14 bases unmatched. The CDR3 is CASSLVMDRAPKGYF. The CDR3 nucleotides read TGTGCCAGCAGCTTGGTTATGGACAGGGCCCCCAAGGGGTACTTC. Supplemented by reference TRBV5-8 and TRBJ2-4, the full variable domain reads EAGVTQSPTHLIKTRGQQATLRCSPISGHTSVYWYQQALGLGLQFLLWYDEGEERNRGNFPPRFSGRQFPNYSSELNVNALELEDSALYLCASSLVMDRAPKGYFGAGTRLSVL.